This TCR beta chain stems from a study of immune characterization of retroperitoneal liposarcoma. This CDR3 spans 14 amino acids. Germline CDR1 and CDR2: SGHAT and FQNNGV. The trim removed 7 bases at V and 13 bases at J, leaving 16 bases unmatched. One entry per CDR3 protein, called by TCRdb with MiXCR from the PCR reads. The top ten clones hold more than 12% of a sample with some 8,200 distinct CDR3 sequences, 35% to 50% of them seen once. The sequenced sample was tumor tissue. This chain uses TRBV11-2 with TRBJ2-1, with 7 nucleotides matching TRBD1. The clonotype was recovered from a male donor with retroperitoneal liposarcoma. Here the CDR3 reads CASTKQGLGETQFF. CDR3 in DNA: TGTGCCAGCACCAAACAGGGGCTTGGAGAGACCCAGTTCTTC.